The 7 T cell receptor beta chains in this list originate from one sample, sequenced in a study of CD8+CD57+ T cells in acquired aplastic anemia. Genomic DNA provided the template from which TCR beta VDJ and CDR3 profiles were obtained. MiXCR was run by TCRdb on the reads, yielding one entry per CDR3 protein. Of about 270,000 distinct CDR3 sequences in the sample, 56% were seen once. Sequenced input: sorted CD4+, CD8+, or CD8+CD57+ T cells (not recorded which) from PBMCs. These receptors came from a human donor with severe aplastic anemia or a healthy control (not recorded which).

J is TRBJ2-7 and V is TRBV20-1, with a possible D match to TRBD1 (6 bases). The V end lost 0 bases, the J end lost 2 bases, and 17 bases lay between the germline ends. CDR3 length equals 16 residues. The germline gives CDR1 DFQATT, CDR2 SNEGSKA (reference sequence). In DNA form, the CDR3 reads TGCAGTGCTAGAGATTTTCTCAGGGGTCGGACCTACGAGCAGTACTTC. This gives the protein CSARDFLRGRTYEQYF.

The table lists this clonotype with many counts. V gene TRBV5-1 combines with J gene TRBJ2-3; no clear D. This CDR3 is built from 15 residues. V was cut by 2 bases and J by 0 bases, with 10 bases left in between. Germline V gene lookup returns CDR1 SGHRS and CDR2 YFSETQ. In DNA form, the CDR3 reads TGCGCCAGCAGCTTACAGCTTACTAGCACAGATACGCAGTATTTT. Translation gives CASSLQLTSTDTQYF.

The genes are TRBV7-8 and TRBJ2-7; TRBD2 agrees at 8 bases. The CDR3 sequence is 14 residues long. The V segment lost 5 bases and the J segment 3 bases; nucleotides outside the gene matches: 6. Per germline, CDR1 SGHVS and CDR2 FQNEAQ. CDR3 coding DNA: TGTGCCAGCAGCACGGGGGGGGAGGGCTACGAGCAGTACTTC. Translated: CASSTGGEGYEQYF.

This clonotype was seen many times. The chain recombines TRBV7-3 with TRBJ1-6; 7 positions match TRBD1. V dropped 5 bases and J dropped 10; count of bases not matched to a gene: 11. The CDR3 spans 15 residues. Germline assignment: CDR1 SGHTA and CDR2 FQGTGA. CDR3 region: CASSPGQEGSSPLHF. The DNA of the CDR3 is TGTGCCAGCAGCCCCGGACAGGAAGGATCCTCACCCCTCCACTTT.

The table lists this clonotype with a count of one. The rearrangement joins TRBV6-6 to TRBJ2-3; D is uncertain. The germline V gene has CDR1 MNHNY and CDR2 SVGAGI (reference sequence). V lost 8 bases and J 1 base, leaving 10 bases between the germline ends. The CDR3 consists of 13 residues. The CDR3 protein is CASSGSGTDTQYF. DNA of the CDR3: TGTGCCAGCTCAGGATCTGGCACAGATACGCAGTATTTT.

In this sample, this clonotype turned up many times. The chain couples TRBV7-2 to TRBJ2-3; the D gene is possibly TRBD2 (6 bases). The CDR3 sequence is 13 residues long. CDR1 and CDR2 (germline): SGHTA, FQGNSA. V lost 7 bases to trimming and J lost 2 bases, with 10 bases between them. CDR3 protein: CASTRDFTDTQYF. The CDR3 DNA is TGTGCCAGCACCCGGGACTTCACAGATACGCAGTATTTT.

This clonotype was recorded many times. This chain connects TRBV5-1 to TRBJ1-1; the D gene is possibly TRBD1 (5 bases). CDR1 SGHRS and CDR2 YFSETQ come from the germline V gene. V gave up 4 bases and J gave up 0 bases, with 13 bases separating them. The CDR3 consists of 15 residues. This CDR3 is CASSPTGNMNTEAFF. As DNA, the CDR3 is TGCGCCAGCAGCCCAACAGGTAACATGAACACTGAAGCTTTCTTT.